The rows below give T cell receptor beta chains drawn from one sample of a study of neoadjuvant anti-PD-1 for oral cavity cancer. The protocol was immunoSEQ multiplex PCR, while the TCRdb copy is restricted to in-frame clones and leaves out a portion. Of over 10,000 clones listed, roughly 60% were seen once; the top ten hold 12%. Source: tumor tissue, taken before nivolumab (anti-PD-1) treatment. Receptors were obtained from a person aged 35 to 85 with oral cavity squamous cell carcinoma. Each CDR3 is given with its conserved first and last residue. A D gene is named only where the DNA matches it firmly. The listing skips clone size in some rows; elsewhere it reads once, few, many or a size class.

D gene: TRBD1
J gene: TRBJ1-5
V gene: TRBV6-6
clone size: once
CDR3 DNA: TGTGCCAGCAGCACAGGGGTCAATCAGCCCCAGCATTTT
CDR3 protein: CASSTGVNQPQHF

D gene: TRBD1
J gene: TRBJ2-7
V gene: TRBV19
clone size: medium-sized
CDR3 DNA: TGTGCCAGTAGGCAAGGACAGGGGTCCTACGAGCAGTACTTC
CDR3 protein: CASRQGQGSYEQYF

D gene: NA
J gene: TRBJ1-1
V gene: TRBV5-1
clone size: NA
CDR3 DNA: TGCGCCAGCAGTTCCCCTGACCGGGTTCATAGCAGGACTGAAGCTTTCTTT
CDR3 protein: CASSSPDRVHSRTEAFF

D gene: TRBD2
J gene: TRBJ2-3
V gene: TRBV6-1
clone size: few
CDR3 DNA: TGTGCCAGCAGTGAATGGCGGGGAGGGCACACAGATACGCAGTATTTT
CDR3 protein: CASSEWRGGHTDTQYF

D gene: NA
J gene: TRBJ1-4
V gene: TRBV7-8
clone size: NA
CDR3 DNA: TGTGCCAGCAGCTTTCCCAGTACAACTAATGAAAAACTGTTTTTT
CDR3 protein: CASSFPSTTNEKLFF

D gene: NA
J gene: TRBJ2-7
V gene: TRBV6-4
clone size: NA
CDR3 DNA: TGTGCCAGCAGCGACCGCTCGTGGGATTACGAGCAGTACTTC
CDR3 protein: CASSDRSWDYEQYF

D gene: NA
J gene: TRBJ1-1
V gene: TRBV5-1
clone size: NA
CDR3 DNA: TGCGCCAGCAGCTTGAATAGTCAGGGGTCTGAAGCTTTCTTT
CDR3 protein: CASSLNSQGSEAFF

D gene: NA
J gene: TRBJ2-2
V gene: TRBV13
clone size: NA
CDR3 DNA: TGTGCCAGCAGCCAAGGGAAAAACACCGGGGAGCTGTTTTTT
CDR3 protein: CASSQGKNTGELFF

D gene: NA
J gene: TRBJ2-1
V gene: TRBV28
clone size: once
CDR3 DNA: TGTGCCAGCACCTTAGGGCTAGCCCCCGGGCTCAATGAGCAGTTCTTC
CDR3 protein: CASTLGLAPGLNEQFF

D gene: NA
J gene: TRBJ2-1
V gene: TRBV7-2
clone size: few
CDR3 DNA: TGTGCCAGCAGCCGCGAGGGAAATGAGCAGTTCTTC
CDR3 protein: CASSREGNEQFF

D gene: NA
J gene: TRBJ1-1
V gene: TRBV7-8
clone size: NA
CDR3 DNA: TGTGCCAGCAGCCAGAACACTGAAGCTTTCTTT
CDR3 protein: CASSQNTEAFF

D gene: NA
J gene: TRBJ2-3
V gene: TRBV27
clone size: medium-sized
CDR3 DNA: TGTGCCAGCAGTTTATGGCGGAAAGGCACAGATACGCAGTATTTT
CDR3 protein: CASSLWRKGTDTQYF

D gene: TRBD1
J gene: TRBJ2-7
V gene: TRBV6-5
clone size: NA
CDR3 DNA: TGTGCCAGCAGCCCGGACAGGGGGCTTTACGAGCAGTACTTC
CDR3 protein: CASSPDRGLYEQYF

D gene: TRBD1
J gene: TRBJ2-3
V gene: TRBV15
clone size: NA
CDR3 DNA: TGTGCCACCAGCAGAGGGGGACAGGGGGCTACAGATACGCAGTATTTT
CDR3 protein: CATSRGGQGATDTQYF

D gene: NA
J gene: TRBJ2-2
V gene: TRBV11-3
clone size: few
CDR3 DNA: TGTGCCAGCAGCTTAGGGCCTAGCTACGCGAACACCGGGGAGCTGTTTTTT
CDR3 protein: CASSLGPSYANTGELFF

D gene: NA
J gene: TRBJ2-3
V gene: TRBV11-3
clone size: NA
CDR3 DNA: TGTGCCAGCAGCTTCGGGCAGGCAAATACGCAGTATTTT
CDR3 protein: CASSFGQANTQYF

D gene: TRBD2
J gene: TRBJ2-7
V gene: TRBV28
clone size: NA
CDR3 DNA: TGTGCCAGCAGTTTGGGGGGACTAGCGGGAGCCTACGAGCAGTACTTC
CDR3 protein: CASSLGGLAGAYEQYF

D gene: NA
J gene: TRBJ1-2
V gene: TRBV5-4
clone size: NA
CDR3 DNA: TGTGCCAGCAGCTTGTCCGGGACCGACTATGGCTACACCTTC
CDR3 protein: CASSLSGTDYGYTF

D gene: NA
J gene: TRBJ1-5
V gene: TRBV6-1
clone size: NA
CDR3 DNA: TGTGCCAGCAGTGTAGCGGGGGGGGAACAGCCCCAGCATTTT
CDR3 protein: CASSVAGGEQPQHF

D gene: NA
J gene: TRBJ2-5
V gene: TRBV10-3
clone size: NA
CDR3 DNA: TGTGCCATCAGTGAGTCGGCGGAGACCCAGTACTTC
CDR3 protein: CAISESAETQYF

D gene: NA
J gene: TRBJ2-7
V gene: TRBV11-2
clone size: medium-sized
CDR3 DNA: TGTGCCAGCAGCTTACGTCCCTACGAGCAGTACTTC
CDR3 protein: CASSLRPYEQYF

D gene: TRBD1
J gene: TRBJ2-6
V gene: TRBV30
clone size: NA
CDR3 DNA: TGTGCCTGTCTTCCGGGACAGGGGTTTTCCGGGGCCAACGTCCTGACTTTC
CDR3 protein: CACLPGQGFSGANVLTF

D gene: NA
J gene: TRBJ1-2
V gene: TRBV5-1
clone size: NA
CDR3 DNA: TGCGCCAGCAGCTCCAGGGAATCGGGCTATGGCTACACCTTC
CDR3 protein: CASSSRESGYGYTF

D gene: NA
J gene: TRBJ1-1
V gene: TRBV19
clone size: few
CDR3 DNA: TGTGCCAGTAAACGGGACGGAACCCTGAACACTGAAGCTTTCTTT
CDR3 protein: CASKRDGTLNTEAFF

D gene: TRBD2
J gene: TRBJ2-5
V gene: TRBV7-3
clone size: NA
CDR3 DNA: TGTGCCAGCAGCTTGGGGACTAGCCTCGGGGAGACCCAGTACTTC
CDR3 protein: CASSLGTSLGETQYF

D gene: NA
J gene: TRBJ1-1
V gene: TRBV5-1
clone size: NA
CDR3 DNA: TGCGCCAGCAGCTTGGAGCGCCCAGGAGGGACTGAAGCTTTCTTT
CDR3 protein: CASSLERPGGTEAFF

D gene: TRBD1
J gene: TRBJ1-1
V gene: TRBV5-1
clone size: NA
CDR3 DNA: TGCGCCAGCAGGGGGGGACAGGGGATTATGAACACTGAAGCTTTCTTT
CDR3 protein: CASRGGQGIMNTEAFF

D gene: NA
J gene: TRBJ1-5
V gene: TRBV28
clone size: NA
CDR3 DNA: TGTGCCAGCACCCACACGAGGGGTCGACAGCCCCAGCATTTT
CDR3 protein: CASTHTRGRQPQHF

D gene: TRBD2
J gene: TRBJ2-1
V gene: TRBV5-1
clone size: NA
CDR3 DNA: TGCGCCAGCAGCGGACTAGCGGGTTCTTACAATGAGCAGTTCTTC
CDR3 protein: CASSGLAGSYNEQFF

D gene: NA
J gene: TRBJ1-5
V gene: TRBV6-6
clone size: NA
CDR3 DNA: TGTGCCAGCAGTTACTCGATTCCAGGAAGCAATCAGCCCCAGCATTTT
CDR3 protein: CASSYSIPGSNQPQHF

D gene: NA
J gene: TRBJ2-7
V gene: TRBV6-5
clone size: NA
CDR3 DNA: TGTGCCAGCAGACCCAGTGCAGGCGAGCAGTACTTC
CDR3 protein: CASRPSAGEQYF

D gene: NA
J gene: TRBJ1-1
V gene: TRBV29-1
clone size: few
CDR3 DNA: TGCAGCGTACCCTTGCCTACGAACACTGAAGCTTTCTTT
CDR3 protein: CSVPLPTNTEAFF

D gene: NA
J gene: TRBJ1-4
V gene: TRBV18
clone size: NA
CDR3 DNA: TGTGCCAGCTCCCTAGACAGGTGGACTAATGAAAAACTGTTTTTT
CDR3 protein: CASSLDRWTNEKLFF

D gene: NA
J gene: TRBJ2-3
V gene: TRBV28
clone size: once
CDR3 DNA: TGTGCCAGCAAGGGGTCCACAGATACGCAGTATTTT
CDR3 protein: CASKGSTDTQYF

D gene: TRBD2
J gene: TRBJ2-4
V gene: TRBV7-9
clone size: NA
CDR3 DNA: TGTGCCAGCTCCTCGGCTAGCGGGAGAGAAAACATTCAGTACTTC
CDR3 protein: CASSSASGRENIQYF

D gene: NA
J gene: TRBJ2-3
V gene: TRBV6-6
clone size: NA
CDR3 DNA: TGTGCCAGCAGTTACCGGGACCGGGCTGATTATACGCAGTATTTT
CDR3 protein: CASSYRDRADYTQYF

D gene: TRBD2
J gene: TRBJ2-7
V gene: TRBV5-1
clone size: NA
CDR3 DNA: TGCGCCAGCAGCCTGGGGACTAGCGGGCTATACTACGAGCAGTACTTC
CDR3 protein: CASSLGTSGLYYEQYF

D gene: NA
J gene: TRBJ2-7
V gene: TRBV7-3
clone size: NA
CDR3 DNA: TGTGCCAGCAGCTTAAGTGGACCCCTTACGGAGCAGTACTTC
CDR3 protein: CASSLSGPLTEQYF

D gene: NA
J gene: TRBJ2-1
V gene: TRBV28
clone size: large
CDR3 DNA: TGTGCCAGCAGTCCTCACCCCACACCCCTAGCAGTGGATGAGCAGTTCTTC
CDR3 protein: CASSPHPTPLAVDEQFF

D gene: NA
J gene: TRBJ2-1
V gene: TRBV25-1
clone size: few
CDR3 DNA: TGTGCCAGCAGTGAAGAGAAGAAGGCGGCAGAGCAGTTCTTC
CDR3 protein: CASSEEKKAAEQFF

D gene: NA
J gene: TRBJ1-1
V gene: TRBV19
clone size: few
CDR3 DNA: TGTGCCAGTAGTAGGGTGAGGGGCACTGAAGCTTTCTTT
CDR3 protein: CASSRVRGTEAFF

D gene: NA
J gene: TRBJ2-3
V gene: TRBV19
clone size: few
CDR3 DNA: TGTGCCAGTAGCCGGACAGCTAGCACAGATACGCAGTATTTT
CDR3 protein: CASSRTASTDTQYF

D gene: TRBD2
J gene: TRBJ2-3
V gene: TRBV6-6
clone size: NA
CDR3 DNA: TGTGCCAGCAGGTCTAGCGGGAGTACAGATACGCAGTATTTT
CDR3 protein: CASRSSGSTDTQYF

D gene: NA
J gene: TRBJ2-7
V gene: TRBV11-3
clone size: NA
CDR3 DNA: TGTGCCAGCAGCTTTTCGGGATCCTACGAGCAGTACTTC
CDR3 protein: CASSFSGSYEQYF

D gene: NA
J gene: TRBJ1-1
V gene: TRBV18
clone size: NA
CDR3 DNA: TGTGCCAGCTCACCTCTGATGACAGGCTTGAACACTGAAGCTTTCTTT
CDR3 protein: CASSPLMTGLNTEAFF

D gene: TRBD2
J gene: TRBJ2-3
V gene: TRBV5-1
clone size: NA
CDR3 DNA: TGCGCCAGCAGCCTGGGACTAGCGGGAAGAAGCACAGATACGCAGTATTTT
CDR3 protein: CASSLGLAGRSTDTQYF

D gene: TRBD1
J gene: TRBJ1-1
V gene: TRBV6-5
clone size: NA
CDR3 DNA: TGTGCCAGCAGAACAGGGGGCGACACTGAAGCTTTCTTT
CDR3 protein: CASRTGGDTEAFF

D gene: NA
J gene: TRBJ2-6
V gene: TRBV21-1
clone size: NA
CDR3 DNA: TGTGCCAGCAGCAAAGGGGAAGGGGGCTCCGGGGCCAACGTCCTGACTTTC
CDR3 protein: CASSKGEGGSGANVLTF